The present TCR beta chain was sequenced within a study of control samples from healthy donors and cancer patients. Repertoires were generated with immunoSEQ multiplex PCR, while TCRdb's copy carries only in-frame clones and drops some. The sample comprises more than 85,000 clones, about 80% of which are singletons, and roughly 13% rests with the top ten. Trimming took off 2 bases at V and 6 bases at J, with 15 bases between the two ends. Germline lookup yields CDR1 LGHDT and CDR2 YNNKEL (reference sequence). This CDR3 has 15 amino acids. The sample was blood. The genes are TRBV3-1 (or the pseudogene TRBV3-2) and TRBJ2-3; possible D gene TRBD1, 5 bases. The receptor comes from a woman aged 50 to 60 in good health. The CDR3 sequence is CASSQQSRDKDTQYF. CDR3 bases: TGTGCCAGCAGCCAACAAAGCAGGGATAAGGATACGCAGTATTTT.